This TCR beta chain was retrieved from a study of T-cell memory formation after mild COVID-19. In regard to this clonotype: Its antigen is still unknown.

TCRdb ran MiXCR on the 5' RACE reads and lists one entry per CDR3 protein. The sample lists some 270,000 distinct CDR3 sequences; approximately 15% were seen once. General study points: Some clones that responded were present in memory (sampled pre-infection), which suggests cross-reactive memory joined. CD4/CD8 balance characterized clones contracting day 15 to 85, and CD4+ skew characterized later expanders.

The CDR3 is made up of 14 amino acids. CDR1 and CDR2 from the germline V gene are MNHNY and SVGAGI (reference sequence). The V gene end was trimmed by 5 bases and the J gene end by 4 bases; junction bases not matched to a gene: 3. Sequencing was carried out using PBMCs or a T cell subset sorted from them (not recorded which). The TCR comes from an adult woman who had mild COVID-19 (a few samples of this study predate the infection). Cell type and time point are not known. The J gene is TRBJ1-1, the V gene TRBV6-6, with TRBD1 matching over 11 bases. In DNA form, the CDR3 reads TGTGCCAGCAGTCAGGACAGGGGGCCCACTGAAGCTTTCTTT. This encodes CASSQDRGPTEAFF.